The 22 T cell receptor beta chains below all came from one sample that was sequenced in a study of lymphopenia after photon versus proton radiotherapy. Profiling relied on immunoSEQ multiplex PCR, and the TCRdb table lists in-frame clones only, not all of them. The repertoire has about 50,000 clones, approximately 82% of them found once; the top ten carry 29%. This specimen consisted of peripheral blood, obtained from a patient treated with photon-based radiotherapy. The source of these receptors is a man aged 45-65 years with gastric cancer.

This sequence joins TRBV5-8 and TRBJ2-7; 9 positions agree with TRBD1. J lost 2 bases, V lost 5 bases, and 8 bases had no gene match. The length of the CDR3 is 15 residues. The germline V gene encodes CDR1 SGHTS and CDR2 YDEGEE. The CDR3 spells CASRPPGTGPYEQYF. The CDR3 nucleotides are TGTGCCAGCAGGCCCCCCGGGACAGGGCCCTACGAGCAGTACTTC.

The genes are TRBV2 and TRBJ2-3; D call uncertain. The CDR3 has 14 residues. The germline V and J ends were trimmed by 3 bases and 2 bases, with 9 bases remaining between them. Germline V gene data show CDR1 as SNHLY and CDR2 as FYNNEI. CDR3 nucleotides: TGTGCCAGCAGTGAGGGCAAGAACACAGATACGCAGTATTTT. Translated, it gives CASSEGKNTDTQYF.

The chain employs TRBV2 and TRBJ2-2, with 13 bases fitting TRBD2. After removal of 6 bases from V and 6 bases from J, the junction contained 4 bases not matched to a gene. Germline V gene sequence: CDR1 SNHLY, CDR2 FYNNEI. The CDR3 has 15 amino acids. This CDR3 is CASSRTSGSPGELFF. Written as DNA, the CDR3 is TGTGCCAGCAGCCGGACTAGCGGGAGCCCCGGGGAGCTGTTTTTT. Full variable domain (outside the CDR3, taken from reference TRBV2 and TRBJ2-2): EPEVTQTPSHQVTQMGQEVILRCVPISNHLYFYWYRQILGQKVEFLVSFYNNEISEKSEIFDDQFSVERPDGSNFTLKIRSTKLEDSAMYFCASSRTSGSPGELFFGEGSRLTVL.

Turning to this clone: At the DNA level, this CDR3 is encoded by other sequences in the same sample as well. The V call is TRBV7-2, the J call TRBJ1-1; no firm D call. Trimming removed 1 base from V and 2 bases from J, with 5 bases in between. The CDR3 sequence is 13 residues long. Per the germline V gene, CDR1 is SGHTA and CDR2 is FQGNSA. The chain's CDR3 is CASSLEGNTEAFF. In nucleotides, the CDR3 is TGTGCCAGCAGCTTAGAGGGTAACACTGAAGCTTTCTTT. The full variable domain, rest sourced from reference TRBV7-2 and TRBJ1-1, is GAGVSQSPSNKVTEKGKDVELRCDPISGHTALYWYRQSLGQGLEFLIYFQGNSAPDKSGLPSDRFSAERTGGSVSTLTIQRTQQEDSAVYLCASSLEGNTEAFFGQGTRLTVV.

The rearrangement uses TRBV27 and TRBJ2-1; TRBD1 matches 11 bases. Per germline, CDR1 MNHEY and CDR2 SMNVEV (reference sequence). The CDR3 has 15 amino acids. The ends lost 10 bases at V and 7 bases at J; junction bases unmatched: 12. Written as DNA, the CDR3 is TGTGCCACCCGGGACAGGGGGATGTTGGGTAATGAGCAGTTCTTC. Amino acid sequence: CATRDRGMLGNEQFF.

DNA of the CDR3: TGTGCCTCCTCTTGGGGGAGCTCCTACGAGCAGTACTTC. Translating it yields CASSWGSSYEQYF. The chain joins TRBV18 to TRBJ2-7; the D call may be TRBD1 or TRBD2 (5 bases each). V was trimmed by 11 bases and J by 0 bases, leaving 14 bases between them. Germline V gives CDR1 KGHSH, CDR2 LQKENI. The CDR3 is 13 amino acids.

The rearrangement joins TRBV6-6 to TRBJ1-5, with 7 bases lining up with TRBD1. The trim removed 9 bases at V and 4 bases at J, leaving 12 bases unmatched. The CDR3 contains 15 residues. Germline CDR1 and CDR2: MNHNY and SVGAGI (reference sequence). CDR3 nucleotide sequence: TGTGCCAGTGGACAGGCCATGGTCGATAATCAGCCCCAGCATTTT. Its protein product is CASGQAMVDNQPQHF.

This clone was seen a handful of times. This sequence joins TRBV9 and TRBJ2-2; 7 nucleotides agree with TRBD1. J was trimmed by 3 bases and V by 6 bases; bases with no gene match: 5. Germline V CDR1 and CDR2: SGDLS, YYNGEE. The CDR3 runs 14 residues. CDR3 bases: TGTGCCAGCATGGACAGGCTGGACACCGGGGAGCTGTTTTTT. Translated, it gives CASMDRLDTGELFF. The whole variable domain, remainder taken from reference TRBV9 and TRBJ2-2, is DSGVTQTPKHLITATGQRVTLRCSPRSGDLSVYWYQQSLDQGLQFLIQYYNGEERAKGNILERFSAQQFPDLHSELNLSSLELGDSALYFCASMDRLDTGELFFGEGSRLTVL.

The chain joins TRBV10-1 to TRBJ2-2; perhaps TRBD1 as D (6 bases). The CDR3 contains 15 residues. V was trimmed by 6 bases and J by 0 bases, leaving 11 bases between them. Germline CDR1 is WNHNN and CDR2 is SYGVQD (reference sequence). CDR3 in amino acids: CASSRDTANTGELFF. Written as DNA, the CDR3 is TGCGCCAGCAGCCGGGACACCGCGAACACCGGGGAGCTGTTTTTT.

CDR3 region: CASSPGTLAYNEQFF. In DNA, the CDR3 is TGCGCCAGCAGTCCCGGGACTCTGGCCTACAATGAGCAGTTCTTC. V gene TRBV10-2 combines with J gene TRBJ2-1; the D gene is possibly TRBD2 (6 bases). V dropped 5 bases and J dropped 2 bases, with 13 bases sitting between them. The CDR3 sequence is 15 residues long. The germline gives CDR1 WSHSY, CDR2 SAAADI.

The rearrangement uses TRBV7-9 and TRBJ2-5; 11 nucleotides align to TRBD2. CDR1 and CDR2 (germline): SEHNR, FQNEAQ (reference sequence). The CDR3 covers 16 residues. Trimming cost V 5 bases and J 3 bases; bases outside gene matches: 8. CDR3 loop: CASSKTGTSGKETQYF. Here the CDR3 DNA reads TGTGCCAGCAGCAAAACCGGGACTAGCGGAAAAGAGACCCAGTACTTC.

The rearrangement joins TRBV21-1 to TRBJ2-7; TRBD1 is taken as the D call from the table, unchecked against the DNA. TRBV21-1 is shown as a pseudogene. The CDR3 spans 14 residues. The CDR3 loop reads CASSKEGTGGEQYF. The CDR3 region has the DNA TGTGCCAGCAGCAAAGAAGGGACAGGGGGCGAGCAGTACTTC.

The V gene is TRBV6-5, the J gene TRBJ2-5; 9 positions agree with TRBD2. CDR3 length: 16 residues. The junction had 7 bases not matched to a gene; V was cut back by 0 bases and J by 5 bases. Looked up from germline, CDR1 is MNHEY and CDR2 is SVGAGI. The CDR3 protein is CASSYSYSAGGETQYF. The CDR3 DNA is TGTGCCAGCAGTTACTCTTATAGTGCGGGAGGGGAGACCCAGTACTTC.

The gene calls are TRBV6-1 and TRBJ1-2; tentative D call: TRBD1 (6 bases). V lost 3 bases and J lost 4, with 12 bases in between. The V gene's germline CDR1 is MNHNS and CDR2 SASEGT. This CDR3 is 14 amino acids long. CDR3 region: CASSDRGGSYGYTF. The CDR3 nucleotides are TGTGCCAGCAGTGACAGGGGTGGGAGCTATGGCTACACCTTC.

This sequence joins TRBV6-5 and TRBJ2-1; D is unresolved. V was trimmed by 0 bases and J by 9 bases, leaving 18 bases between them. The CDR3 is 16 residues long. Looked up from germline, CDR1 is MNHEY and CDR2 is SVGAGI. DNA of the CDR3: TGTGCCAGCAGTTACTCGGACCGGGCCCCCGAGGTTGAGCAGTTCTTC. Its protein product is CASSYSDRAPEVEQFF.

The chain uses TRBV15 and TRBJ2-7; 8 bases align to TRBD1. Per the germline V gene, CDR1 is LNHNV and CDR2 is YYDKDF (reference sequence). This CDR3 contains 16 residues. The junction had 10 bases not matched to a gene; V was cut back by 0 bases and J by 6 bases. The CDR3 protein is CATSRDRTGTRIEQYF. In DNA form, the CDR3 reads TGTGCCACCAGCAGAGATAGGACAGGGACCCGGATCGAGCAGTACTTC.

The V call is TRBV30, the J call TRBJ2-6; D may match TRBD1 or TRBD2 (5 bases each). Per the germline V gene, CDR1 is GTSNPN and CDR2 is SVGIG (reference sequence). Trimming removed 0 bases from V and 0 bases from J, with 6 bases in between. The CDR3 extends over 15 amino acids. The CDR3 sequence: CAWSVGGSGANVLTF. The DNA of the CDR3 is TGTGCCTGGAGTGTTGGGGGCTCTGGGGCCAACGTCCTGACTTTC.

The V and J genes are TRBV29-1 and TRBJ2-7; unclear D gene. Deletions cut 6 bases from V and 4 bases from J, with 19 bases between. The CDR3 contains 14 residues. CDR1 and CDR2 from the germline V gene are SQVTM and ANQGSEA. The chain's CDR3 is CSVGFLGTSYEQYF. CDR3 nucleotide sequence: TGCAGCGTGGGGTTTCTAGGAACATCTTACGAGCAGTACTTC.

The V and J genes are TRBV2 and TRBJ2-5; no reliable D call. The V end was cut by 6 bases, the J end by 7 bases, with 21 bases between. The V gene's germline CDR1 is SNHLY and CDR2 FYNNEI. The CDR3 consists of 15 residues. In nucleotides, the CDR3 is TGTGCCAGCAGCGACCCCGTCCCAGCTGAAGGGACCCAGTACTTC. Protein sequence: CASSDPVPAEGTQYF.

This chain uses TRBV19 with TRBJ2-3; D gene uncertain. V lost 3 bases to trimming and J lost 5 bases, with 24 bases between them. The CDR3 consists of 18 residues. The germline V gene has CDR1 LNHDA and CDR2 SQIVND (reference sequence). As DNA, the CDR3 is TGTGCCAGTAGTATGGGGTTGAGAGAGTCTAAACGAAAAGATACGCAGTATTTT. Translating it yields CASSMGLRESKRKDTQYF.

This clone has more than one count but fewer than ten. The chain joins TRBV19 to TRBJ2-1; a weak D match, TRBD2 (6 bases). The CDR3 length is 19 residues. Germline V lookup: CDR1 LNHDA, CDR2 SQIVND (reference sequence). V was trimmed by 1 base and J by 1 base, leaving 20 bases between them. The CDR3 is CASSIALGGAVISYNEQFF. In nucleotides, the CDR3 is TGTGCCAGTAGTATAGCCCTCGGGGGAGCGGTTATTTCCTACAATGAGCAGTTCTTC.

The genes are TRBV5-4 and TRBJ2-6; the D gene is possibly TRBD2 (6 bases). Germline CDR1 reads SGHNT; CDR2 reads YYREEE (reference sequence). The CDR3 length is 17 residues. The V end was cut by 0 bases, the J end by 0 bases, with 10 bases between. The CDR3 DNA follows: TGTGCCAGCAGCTTGGTAGGGCGGGGCTCTGGGGCCAACGTCCTGACTTTC. The encoded protein is CASSLVGRGSGANVLTF. The complete variable domain, with remaining parts taken from reference TRBV5-4 and TRBJ2-6, reads ETGVTQSPTHLIKTRGQQVTLRCSSQSGHNTVSWYQQALGQGPQFIFQYYREEENGRGNFPPRFSGLQFPNYSSELNVNALELDDSALYLCASSLVGRGSGANVLTFGAGSRLTVL.